This T cell receptor (beta chain) was sequenced during a study of immune evolution from preneoplasia to lung adenocarcinoma. Study-level information: HLA loss of heterozygosity: less than 9% AIS, over 12% MIA, about 35% ADC, none AAH. General observations from the study: Top clone frequencies peaked in normal lung, apparently declining through invasive adenocarcinoma. KRAS-mutant nodules had the highest T cell clonality.

Libraries were prepared by immunoSEQ multiplex PCR; TCRdb keeps only in-frame clonotypes and omits some of them. The table shows about 2,500 clones, with 80% to 90% occurring only once. Germline CDR1 and CDR2: LGHNA and YNFKEQ. V lost 4 bases, J lost 3 bases, and 15 bases lay in between. This CDR3 comprises 15 residues. Premalignant or tumor cells were enriched by macro-dissection after pathologic assessment. As to this clone: The target antigen is unknown.

V and J are TRBV4-2 and TRBJ2-5; maybe TRBD2 (7 bases). Source material: FFPE invasive lung adenocarcinoma tissue. This clonotype originated in a person aged 60-80 years with invasive lung adenocarcinoma. CDR3 bases: TGTGCCAGCAGCCCGGGAGTAGGGGGGGAAGAGACCCAGTACTTC. It encodes CASSPGVGGEETQYF.